Presented here are 12 T cell receptor beta chains from one specimen sequenced in a study of T cells expressing NK-cell markers. TCRdb derives one entry per CDR3 protein from the 5' RACE reads, leaving out DNA. In total, the table holds 200,000 to 300,000 distinct CDR3 sequences. The sequenced sample consisted of blood T cells: a sorted CD56 or NKG2C T cell subset, CD4+ or CD8+ T cells, or bulk PBMC T cells (not recorded which). These receptor sequences come from a man younger than 35 in good health.

CDR3 protein: CASSLGQGVGEQYF. The V and J genes are TRBV7-8 and TRBJ2-7; as DNA is missing, the TRBD1 call by TCRdb cannot be tested. CDR1 is SGHVS, CDR2 FQNEAQ, per germline. This CDR3 is 14 amino acids long.

This sequence joins TRBV5-1 and TRBJ2-5; TCRdb selects TRBD1, and the lack of DNA leaves this call unchecked. Germline values: CDR1 SGHRS, CDR2 YFSETQ. The CDR3 loop spans 14 amino acids. The CDR3 protein is CASSLKGGVETQYF.

The CDR3: CASRASSQETQYF. This chain connects TRBV6-1 to TRBJ2-5; the D call from TCRdb, TRBD2, cannot be confirmed without DNA. Per the germline V gene, CDR1 is MNHNS and CDR2 is SASEGT. This CDR3 spans 13 amino acids.

This CDR3 is CASSPSLNEQFF. The chain couples TRBV18 to TRBJ2-1; the TRBD2 assignment by TCRdb is unverifiable without DNA. The V gene's germline CDR1 is KGHSH and CDR2 LQKENI. The CDR3 totals 12 residues.

The CDR3 reads CATSDAGGADTQYF. J is TRBJ2-3 and V is TRBV24-1; TCRdb's D gene call, TRBD1, goes unchecked for lack of DNA. The CDR3 contains 14 residues. Germline V gives CDR1 KGHDR, CDR2 SFDVKD.

This chain links TRBV12-3 or TRBV12-4 with TRBJ2-3; without DNA, the TCRdb call of TRBD1 cannot be checked. The CDR3 is made up of 16 amino acids. CDR3 protein: CASSLGGTERTDTQYF.

The chain carries TRBV7-8 and TRBJ2-5. The length of the CDR3 is 13 residues. Germline V gene sequence: CDR1 SGHVS, CDR2 FQNEAQ. The CDR3 loop is CASSYTSQETQYF.

This sequence joins TRBV7-2 and TRBJ2-1; the TRBD2 assignment by TCRdb is unverifiable without DNA. From germline, CDR1 is SGHTA and CDR2 FQGNSA. The length of the CDR3 is 16 residues. This CDR3 reads CASSSGGGLSYNEQFF.

The chain employs TRBV12-3 or TRBV12-4 and TRBJ2-1; TCRdb selects TRBD2, and the lack of DNA leaves this call unchecked. The length of the CDR3 is 15 residues. CDR3 sequence: CASSLDSVSNNEQFF.

The chain is built from TRBV20-1 and TRBJ2-5; the D call of TRBD1 rests on TCRdb alone, since no DNA is present to check it. The CDR3 is made up of 15 amino acids. Germline values: CDR1 DFQATT, CDR2 SNEGSKA (reference sequence). CDR3 residues: CSARGDGNYQETQYF.

The chain has TRBV11-3 and TRBJ2-5; there is no DNA to check the TCRdb D call of TRBD2. From germline, CDR1 is SGHNT and CDR2 YENEEA. CDR3 length: 13 amino acids. The chain's CDR3 is CASSSRTSETQYF. Drawing the rest from reference TRBV11-3 and TRBJ2-5, the complete variable domain is EAGVVQSPRYKIIEKKQPVAFWCNPISGHNTLYWYLQNLGQGPELLIRYENEEAVDDSQLPKDRFSAERLKGVDSTLKIQPAELGDSAVYLCASSSRTSETQYFGPGTRLLVL.

The chain recombines TRBV5-1 with TRBJ2-3; TCRdb proposes TRBD2, but this gene call is untestable without DNA. CDR1 and CDR2 (germline): SGHRS, YFSETQ. The CDR3 runs 17 residues. The CDR3 loop is CASSLYGLAGTTDTQYF.